Detailed here is one TCR beta chain. Its specificity is not known. Healthy individuals of Caucasian origin from Russia, aged about 6 to 100, served as donors. Total RNA, at least 6 micrograms per sample, came from PBMCs. PCR was performed a second time for about 6 to 12 cycles using a sample-barcoded 5' primer and a J-beta primer mix. TCRdb itself ran the 5' RACE reads through MiXCR, one entry per CDR3 protein. This sample has approximately 800,000 distinct CDR3 sequences, with more than 35% found just once. V gave up 6 bases and J gave up 1 base, with 12 bases separating them. CDR1 DFQATT and CDR2 SNEGSKA come from the germline V gene (reference sequence). The CDR3 length is 13 residues. This sample was taken from a study of blood T cells in healthy people across ages. Findings and caveats of the study: Age brought a roughly linear fall in TCR beta diversity measured per million T cells.

The sample taken for sequencing was blood. The clonotype was recovered from a man at least 80 years old in good health. The rearrangement uses TRBV20-1 and TRBJ2-5; D possibly corresponds to TRBD2 (5 bases). CDR3 sequence: CSARLWVQETQYF. DNA of the CDR3: TGCAGTGCCCGACTATGGGTCCAAGAGACCCAGTACTTC.